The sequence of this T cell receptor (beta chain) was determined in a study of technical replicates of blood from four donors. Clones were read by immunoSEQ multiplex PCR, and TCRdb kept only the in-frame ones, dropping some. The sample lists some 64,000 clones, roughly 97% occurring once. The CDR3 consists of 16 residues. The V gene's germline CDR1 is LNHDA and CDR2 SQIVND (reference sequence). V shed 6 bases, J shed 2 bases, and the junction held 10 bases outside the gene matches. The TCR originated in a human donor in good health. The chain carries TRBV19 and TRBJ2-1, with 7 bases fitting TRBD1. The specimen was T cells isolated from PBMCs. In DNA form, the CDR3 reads TGTGCCAGTAGATCCAAACAGGGGATTGCCTACAATGAGCAGTTCTTC. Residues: CASRSKQGIAYNEQFF.